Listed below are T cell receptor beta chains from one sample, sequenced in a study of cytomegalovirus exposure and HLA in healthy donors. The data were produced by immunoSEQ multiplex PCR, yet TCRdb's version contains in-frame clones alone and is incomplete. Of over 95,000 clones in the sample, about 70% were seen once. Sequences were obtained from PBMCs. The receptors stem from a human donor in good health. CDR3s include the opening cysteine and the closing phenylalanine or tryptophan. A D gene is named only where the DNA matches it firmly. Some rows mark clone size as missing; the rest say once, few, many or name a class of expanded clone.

CASSLGQGTNYGYTF | TRBD1 | NA | TRBV5-6
CASSLLKGAGATDTQYF | TRBD1 | NA | TRBV5-1
CASSFLSGGVEQYF | TRBD2 | NA | TRBV27
CAWSNRVGAFF | NA | NA | TRBV30
CASSLVGGTQYF | NA | NA | TRBV7-9
CASSSRTSGRSLRNGELFF | TRBD2 | NA | TRBV5-1
CASSSLGRAGEKLFF | NA | NA | TRBV11-2
CSVNRGGGEQYF | TRBD1 | NA | TRBV29-1
CSVEDRAGGRGVYEQYF | TRBD2 | NA | TRBV29-1
CASRPTGAKNIQYF | NA | NA | TRBV6-1
CASSLAHRGAVGYTF | TRBD1 | NA | TRBV7-2
CATSDTGPGNTIYF | NA | NA | TRBV15
CASSFGGEKLFF | NA | NA | TRBV11-2
CAWVAGGLSNEQFF | TRBD2 | once | TRBV30
CASTLIVGGPYEAFF | NA | NA | TRBV28
CASSLTPGTGEKLFF | NA | NA | TRBV5-1
CAWKMTGVFSYNSPLHF | TRBD1 | once | TRBV30
CASRRQGASDYEQYF | TRBD1 | NA | TRBV6-6
CSSSPGTSGNTDTQYF | TRBD2 | NA | TRBV7-9
CASSVSLDRSGEQYF | NA | NA | TRBV6-5
CASSLFSDIAYEQYF | NA | NA | TRBV4-1
CASSLMVSGGSYNEQFF | TRBD2 | NA | TRBV7-8
CASTRDNNQETQYF | NA | NA | TRBV5-1
CSFRRGNTEAFF | NA | NA | TRBV29-1
CASKDREYGYTF | TRBD1 | NA | TRBV5-1
CASSFLIPQGYGYTF | NA | NA | TRBV7-2
CASSVVQTATNEKLFF | NA | NA | TRBV9
CASSTRRGGEQFF | NA | NA | TRBV19
CASSSGTVNPKLFF | NA | NA | TRBV11-2
CASSSAGQGGEKLFF | TRBD1 | once | TRBV27
CASSLGSFNQPQHF | NA | NA | TRBV5-1
CASSLGTLSSYEQYF | NA | NA | TRBV5-4